This TCR beta chain appears in the sequencing data of a study of shared clonotypes between healthy human individuals. Study in general: Three plates each covered CD4 naive and memory; CD8 naive two, CD8 memory one. The study, taken as a whole, reports: Rarefaction curves obtained for sorted subsets showed sequencing incomplete despite large depth. Several donors shared approximately 5% of their naive CD4 clonotypes.

Per the germline V gene, CDR1 is GTSNPN and CDR2 is SVGIG (reference sequence). This CDR3 spans 11 amino acids. For every subset, genomic DNA was evenly distributed across several immunoSEQ plates. TCRdb keeps only in-frame clones here, not all; method: immunoSEQ multiplex PCR. The sample contains 2 million to 2.5 million clones, 90% to 95% of which appear only once. Comment on this clone: Its antigen is not known.

The chain carries TRBV30 and TRBJ2-5; TRBD2 might be the D (6 bases). Gene TRBJ2-7 matches the end of the DNA better, so the J call may be wrong. The sequence was collected from a man younger than 35 in good health. Some clones in this sample may be carry-over from other donors' samples. The sequenced sample was naive CD4+ T cells from PBMCs. As for subset: CD45RA+ positively selected. CDR3 residues: CASGVNDEQYF. The CDR3 DNA reads as TGTGCCTCGGGGGTAAACGACGAGCAGTACTTC.